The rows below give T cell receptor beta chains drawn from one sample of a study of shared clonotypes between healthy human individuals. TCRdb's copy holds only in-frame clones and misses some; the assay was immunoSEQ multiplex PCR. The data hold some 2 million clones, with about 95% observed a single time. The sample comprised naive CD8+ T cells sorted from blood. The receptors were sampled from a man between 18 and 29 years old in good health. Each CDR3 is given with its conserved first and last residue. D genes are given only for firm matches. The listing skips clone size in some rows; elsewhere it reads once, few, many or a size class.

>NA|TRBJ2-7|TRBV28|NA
CASSFRGRGAYEQYF
TGTGCCAGCAGTTTCCGGGGGCGAGGGGCCTACGAGCAGTACTTC
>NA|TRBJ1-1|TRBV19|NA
CASSILFLGKDTEAFF
TGTGCCAGTAGTATTCTGTTTTTGGGGAAGGACACTGAAGCTTTCTTT
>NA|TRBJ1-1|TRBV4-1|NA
CASSQETSSPEAFF
TGCGCCAGCAGCCAAGAAACGTCCTCGCCCGAAGCTTTCTTT
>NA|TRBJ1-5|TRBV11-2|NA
CASSLGGGSLWPQHF
TGTGCCAGCAGCTTAGGGGGTGGCAGCCTCTGGCCCCAGCATTTT
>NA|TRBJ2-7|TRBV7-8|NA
CASSLDWTLYYEQYF
TGTGCCAGCAGCTTAGATTGGACCTTGTACTACGAGCAGTACTTC
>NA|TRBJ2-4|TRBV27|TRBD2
CASRVAGLAKNIQYF
TGTGCCAGCAGGGTAGCGGGGTTAGCCAAAAACATTCAGTACTTC
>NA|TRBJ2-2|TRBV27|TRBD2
CASSLAGWATGELFF
TGTGCCAGCAGTCTAGCGGGGTGGGCCACCGGGGAGCTGTTTTTT
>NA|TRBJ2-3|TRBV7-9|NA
CASSLYVSSTDTQYF
TGTGCCAGCAGCTTATATGTTAGTAGCACAGATACGCAGTATTTT
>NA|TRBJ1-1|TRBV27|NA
CASSLPGQNTEAFF
TGTGCCAGCAGTTTACCGGGACAGAACACTGAAGCTTTCTTT
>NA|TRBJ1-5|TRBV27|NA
CASSPTGTNQPQHF
TGTGCCAGCAGTCCCACAGGGACCAATCAGCCCCAGCATTTT
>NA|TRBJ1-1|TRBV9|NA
CASSADELVAFF
TGTGCCAGCAGCGCCGACGAACTGGTAGCTTTCTTT
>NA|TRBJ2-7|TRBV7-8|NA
CASSPRTNYEQYF
TGTGCCAGCAGCCCGCGAACGAACTACGAGCAGTACTTC
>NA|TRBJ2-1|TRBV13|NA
CASSLHSGSAYNEQFF
TGTGCCAGCAGCCTCCACTCGGGGTCGGCCTACAATGAGCAGTTCTTC
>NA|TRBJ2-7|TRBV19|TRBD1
CASSIDGQGTAYEQYF
TGTGCCAGTAGTATAGACGGACAGGGGACTGCCTACGAGCAGTACTTC
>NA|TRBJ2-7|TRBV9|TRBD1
CASSVDPGQGSYEQYF
TGTGCCAGCAGCGTAGATCCGGGACAGGGTTCCTACGAGCAGTACTTC
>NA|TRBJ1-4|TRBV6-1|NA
CASSEARGQEGEKLFF
TGTGCCAGCAGTGAAGCGCGAGGTCAGGAGGGGGAAAAACTGTTTTTT
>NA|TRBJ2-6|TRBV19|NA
CASTPWGGTIMSGANVLTF
TGTGCCAGTACCCCTTGGGGCGGAACGATCATGTCTGGGGCCAACGTCCTGACTTTC
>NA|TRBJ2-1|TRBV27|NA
CASSFELSVDEQFF
TGTGCCAGCAGTTTCGAACTTTCCGTAGATGAGCAGTTCTTC
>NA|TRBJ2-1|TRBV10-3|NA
CAISREGYNEQFF
TGTGCCATCAGTCGAGAAGGCTACAATGAGCAGTTCTTC
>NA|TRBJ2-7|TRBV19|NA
CASSFGTDYEQYF
TGTGCCAGTAGTTTTGGAACCGACTACGAGCAGTACTTC
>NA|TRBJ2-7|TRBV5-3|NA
CARSSRAGDTYEQYF
TGTGCCAGAAGCTCCCGGGCAGGGGACACCTACGAGCAGTACTTC
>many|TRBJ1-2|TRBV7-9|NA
CASSLDGDNYGYTF
TGTGCCAGCAGCTTAGATGGGGATAACTATGGCTACACCTTC
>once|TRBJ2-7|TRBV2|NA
CASSEDISYEQYF
TGTGCCAGCAGTGAAGACATCTCCTACGAGCAGTACTTC
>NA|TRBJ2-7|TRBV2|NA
CASSEWSTGHSLRKYF
TGTGCCAGCAGTGAATGGTCGACAGGACACTCACTGCGGAAGTACTTC
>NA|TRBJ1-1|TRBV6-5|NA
CASSIGTEAFF
TGTGCCAGCAGTATAGGCACTGAAGCTTTCTTT
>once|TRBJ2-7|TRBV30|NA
CAWSVLSGSYEQYF
TGTGCCTGGAGTGTACTTAGCGGTTCCTACGAGCAGTACTTC
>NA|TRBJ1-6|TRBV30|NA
CAWGPAIGSPLHF
TGTGCCTGGGGACCGGCAATAGGTTCACCCCTCCACTTT
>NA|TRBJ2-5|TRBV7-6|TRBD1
CASSSQTGKYQETQYF
TGTGCCAGCAGCTCCCAGACAGGGAAGTACCAAGAGACCCAGTACTTC
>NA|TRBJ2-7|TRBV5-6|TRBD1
CASSLGQGPYEQYF
TGTGCCAGCAGCCTCGGACAGGGACCCTACGAGCAGTACTTC
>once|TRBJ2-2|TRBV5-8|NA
CASSLTASGELFF
TGTGCCAGCAGCTTAACGGCTTCGGGGGAGCTGTTTTTT
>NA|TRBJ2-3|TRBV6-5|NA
CASRVVADTQYF
TGTGCCAGCAGGGTGGTGGCAGATACGCAGTATTTT
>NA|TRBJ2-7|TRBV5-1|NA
CASSLTPSYEQYF
TGCGCCAGCAGTTTAACCCCCTCCTACGAGCAGTACTTC
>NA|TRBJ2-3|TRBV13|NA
CASSSGWERERADTQYF
TGTGCCAGCAGCTCCGGCTGGGAACGGGAGCGCGCAGATACGCAGTATTTT
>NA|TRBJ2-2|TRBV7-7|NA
CASSPGTQVSNTGELFF
TGTGCTAGCAGCCCAGGGACACAGGTCTCGAACACCGGGGAGCTGTTTTTT
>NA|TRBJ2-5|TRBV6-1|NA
CASSDQEPATFQETQYF
TGTGCCAGCAGTGATCAGGAGCCGGCGACATTCCAAGAGACCCAGTACTTC
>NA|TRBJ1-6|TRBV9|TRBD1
CASSATGTGGSPLHF
TGTGCCAGCAGCGCAACCGGGACAGGGGGTTCACCCCTCCACTTT
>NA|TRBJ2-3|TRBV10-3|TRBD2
CAIRRGATTDTQYF
TGTGCCATCAGGCGGGGGGCCACCACAGATACGCAGTATTTT
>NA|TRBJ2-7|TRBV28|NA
CASSLKSEGHEQYF
TGTGCCAGCAGTTTAAAGTCGGAGGGGCACGAGCAGTACTTC